This TCR beta chain was profiled in a study of blood T cells in healthy people across ages. There are 14 residues in the CDR3. Looked up from germline, CDR1 is SNHLY and CDR2 is FYNNEI. With a J-beta primer mix and a sample-barcoded 5' primer, a second PCR ran roughly 6 to 11 cycles. In TCRdb, the 5' RACE reads were re-called with MiXCR into one record per CDR3 protein. There are about 900,000 distinct CDR3 sequences in the sample; approximately 65% occur only once, and around 30% lies in the top ten. Sequencing used blood. J is TRBJ2-7 and V is TRBV2; D gene ambiguous. TRBJ2-5 matches the DNA end more closely, so the J call is doubtful. The origin of this receptor is a man aged 25-45 years in good health. CDR3 region: CASSEGLVGETQYF. The CDR3 DNA reads TGTGCCAGCAGTGAAGGGCTAGTCGGAGAGACCCAGTACTTC.